The 2 T cell receptor beta chains listed next were all sequenced from one sample in a study of shared clonotypes between healthy human individuals. The table came from immunoSEQ multiplex PCR; TCRdb's copy has only in-frame clones and leaves some out. Counted here are under 1,100,000 clones, 70% to 80% occurring once; the ten biggest clones make up 0.6% to 0.75%. Sample: memory CD4+ T cells from PBMCs. The subset: CD45RA-negative fraction. The receptors stem from a man between 18 and 29 years old in good health. Some clones in this sample may be carry-over from other donors' samples.

The V gene is TRBV29-1, the J gene TRBJ2-3, with TRBD2 matching over 15 bases. This CDR3 is built from 14 residues. The J segment lost 6 bases and the V segment lost 5 bases, leaving 3 bases of the junction unmatched. CDR1 SQVTM and CDR2 ANQGSEA come from the germline V gene. The CDR3 sequence is CSVLGLAGGDTQYF. The CDR3 bases are TGCAGCGTTCTGGGACTAGCGGGAGGCGATACGCAGTATTTT.

The chain recombines TRBV7-8 with TRBJ1-1; no reliable D call. The CDR3 loop spans 14 amino acids. CDR1 and CDR2 from the germline V gene are SGHVS and FQNEAQ. Trimming left V 3 bases short and J 2 bases short, with 10 bases between. CDR3 nucleotides: TGTGCCAGCAGCTTTAATCCTACTAACACTGAAGCTTTCTTT. Amino acids: CASSFNPTNTEAFF.